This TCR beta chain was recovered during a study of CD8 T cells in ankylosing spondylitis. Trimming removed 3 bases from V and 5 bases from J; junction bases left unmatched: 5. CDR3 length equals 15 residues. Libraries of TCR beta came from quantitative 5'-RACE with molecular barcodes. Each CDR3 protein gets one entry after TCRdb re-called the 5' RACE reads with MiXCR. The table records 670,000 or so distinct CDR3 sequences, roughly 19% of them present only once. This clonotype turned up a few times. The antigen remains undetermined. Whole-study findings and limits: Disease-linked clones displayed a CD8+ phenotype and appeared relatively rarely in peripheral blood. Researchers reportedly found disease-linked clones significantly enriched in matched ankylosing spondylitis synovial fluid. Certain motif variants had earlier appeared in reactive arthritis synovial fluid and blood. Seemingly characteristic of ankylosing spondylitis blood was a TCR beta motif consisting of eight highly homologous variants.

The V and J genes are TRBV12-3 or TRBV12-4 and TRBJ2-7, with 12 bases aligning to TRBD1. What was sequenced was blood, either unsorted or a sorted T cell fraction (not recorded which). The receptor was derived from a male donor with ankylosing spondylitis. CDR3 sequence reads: CASSLLRDRGHEQYF. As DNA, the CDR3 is TGTGCCAGCAGTTTGTTGAGGGACAGGGGGCACGAGCAGTACTTC.